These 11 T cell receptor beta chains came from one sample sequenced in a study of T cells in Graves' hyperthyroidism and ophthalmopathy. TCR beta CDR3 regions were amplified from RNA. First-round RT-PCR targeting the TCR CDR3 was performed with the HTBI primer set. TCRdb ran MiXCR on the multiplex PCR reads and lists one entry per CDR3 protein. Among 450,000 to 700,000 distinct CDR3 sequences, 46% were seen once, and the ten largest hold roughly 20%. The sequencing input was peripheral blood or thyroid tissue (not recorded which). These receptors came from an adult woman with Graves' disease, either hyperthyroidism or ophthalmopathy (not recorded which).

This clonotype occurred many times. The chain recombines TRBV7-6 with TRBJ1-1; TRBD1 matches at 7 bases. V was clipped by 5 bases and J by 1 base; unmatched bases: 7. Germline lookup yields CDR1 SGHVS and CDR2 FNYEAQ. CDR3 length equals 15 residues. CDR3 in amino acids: CASSKDRVENTEAFF. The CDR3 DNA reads TGTGCCAGCAGCAAAGACAGGGTGGAGAACACTGAAGCTTTCTTT. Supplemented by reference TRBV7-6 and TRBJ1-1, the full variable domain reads GAGVSQSPRYKVTKRGQDVALRCDPISGHVSLYWYRQALGQGPEFLTYFNYEAQQDKSGLPNDRFSAERPEGSISTLTIQRTEQRDSAMYRCASSKDRVENTEAFFGQGTRLTVV.

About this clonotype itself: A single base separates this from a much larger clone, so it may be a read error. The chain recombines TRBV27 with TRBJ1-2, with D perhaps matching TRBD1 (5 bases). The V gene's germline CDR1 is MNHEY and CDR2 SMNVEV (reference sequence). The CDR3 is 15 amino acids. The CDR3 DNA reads TGTGCCAGCAGTTCACTCGGGACGGTTGGCTATGGCTACGCCTTC. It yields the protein CASSSLGTVGYGYAF.

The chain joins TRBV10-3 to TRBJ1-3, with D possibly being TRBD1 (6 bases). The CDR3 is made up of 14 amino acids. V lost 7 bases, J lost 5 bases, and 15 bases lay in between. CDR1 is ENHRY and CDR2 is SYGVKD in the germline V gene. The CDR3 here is CAIKGGESRNTIYF. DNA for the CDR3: TGTGCCATCAAGGGGGGGGAATCCCGAAACACCATATATTTT.

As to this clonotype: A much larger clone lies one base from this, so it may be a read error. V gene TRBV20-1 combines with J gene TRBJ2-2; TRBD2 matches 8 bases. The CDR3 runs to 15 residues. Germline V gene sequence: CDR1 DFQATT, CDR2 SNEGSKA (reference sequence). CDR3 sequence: CSARDWAGGPGGLFF. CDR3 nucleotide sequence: TGCAGTGCTAGAGATTGGGCGGGAGGCCCCGGGGGGCTGTTTTTT.

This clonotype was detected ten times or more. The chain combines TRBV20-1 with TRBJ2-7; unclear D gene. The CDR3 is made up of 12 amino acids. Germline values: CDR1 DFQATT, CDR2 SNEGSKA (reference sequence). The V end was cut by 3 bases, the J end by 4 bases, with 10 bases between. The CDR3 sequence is CSASSTGYEQYF. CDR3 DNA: TGCAGTGCTAGTAGCACGGGTTACGAGCAGTACTTC.

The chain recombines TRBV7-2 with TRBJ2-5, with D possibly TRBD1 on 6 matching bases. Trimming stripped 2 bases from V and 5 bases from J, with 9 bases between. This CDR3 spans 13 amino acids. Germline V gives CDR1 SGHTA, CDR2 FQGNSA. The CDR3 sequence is CASSLNREETQYF. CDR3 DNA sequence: TGTGCCAGCAGCTTAAACAGGGAGGAGACCCAGTACTTC.

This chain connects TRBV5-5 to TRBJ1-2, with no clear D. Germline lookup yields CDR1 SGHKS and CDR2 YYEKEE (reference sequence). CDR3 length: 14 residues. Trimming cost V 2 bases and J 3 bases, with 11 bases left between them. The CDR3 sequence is CASSLAPRDYGYTF. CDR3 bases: TGTGCCAGCAGCTTAGCGCCGAGAGACTATGGCTACACCTTC.

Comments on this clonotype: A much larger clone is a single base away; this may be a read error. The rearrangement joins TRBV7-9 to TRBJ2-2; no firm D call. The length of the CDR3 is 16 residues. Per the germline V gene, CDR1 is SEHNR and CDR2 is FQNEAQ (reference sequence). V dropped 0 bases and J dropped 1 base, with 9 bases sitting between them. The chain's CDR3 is CASSLAATGNTGELFF. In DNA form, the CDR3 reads TGTGCCAGCAGCTTAGCCGCCACGGGGAACACCGGGGAGCTGTTTTTT.

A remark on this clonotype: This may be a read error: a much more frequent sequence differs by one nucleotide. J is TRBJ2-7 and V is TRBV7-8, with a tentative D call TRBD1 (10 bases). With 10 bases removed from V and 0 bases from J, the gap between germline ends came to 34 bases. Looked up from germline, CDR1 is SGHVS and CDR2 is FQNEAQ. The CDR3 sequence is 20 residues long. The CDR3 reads CAIRSVTGGAGGRASYEQYF. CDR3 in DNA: TGTGCCATCAGATCAGTGACAGGGGGCGCGGGCGGGAGGGCCTCCTACGAGCAGTACTTC.

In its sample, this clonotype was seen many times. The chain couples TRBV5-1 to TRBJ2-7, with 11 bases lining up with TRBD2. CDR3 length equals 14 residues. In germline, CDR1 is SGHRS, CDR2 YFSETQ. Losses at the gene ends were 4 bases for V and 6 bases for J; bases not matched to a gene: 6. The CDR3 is CASSVLAGGLEQYF. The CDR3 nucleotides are TGCGCCAGCAGCGTTCTAGCGGGGGGCCTCGAGCAGTACTTC.

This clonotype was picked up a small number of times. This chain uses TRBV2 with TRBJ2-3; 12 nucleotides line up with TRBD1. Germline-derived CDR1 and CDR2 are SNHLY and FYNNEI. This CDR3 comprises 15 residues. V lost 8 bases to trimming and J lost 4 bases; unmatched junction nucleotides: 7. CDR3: CASARDRGRPDTQYF. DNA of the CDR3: TGTGCCAGCGCGCGGGACAGGGGGCGCCCAGATACGCAGTATTTT.